Presented here are 10 T cell receptor beta chains from one specimen sequenced in a study of T cell responses to AZD1222 COVID-19 vaccine. The data were produced by immunoSEQ multiplex PCR, yet TCRdb's version contains in-frame clones alone and is incomplete. The data contain some 120,000 clones, around 90% of them singletons. This specimen consisted of peripheral blood, obtained on day 0 of AZD1222 vaccination. Every receptor here comes from an adult in good health.

The J gene is TRBJ1-5, the V gene TRBV29-1, with D possibly TRBD1 on 6 matching bases. The V end lost 4 bases, the J end lost 7 bases, and 11 bases lay between the germline ends. The CDR3 consists of 12 residues. Germline V gene sequence: CDR1 SQVTM, CDR2 ANQGSEA. The CDR3 region has the DNA TGCAGCGTTGGGGGGCTCGGGCAGCCCCAGCATTTT. Its protein is CSVGGLGQPQHF. The variable domain in full, with the rest retrieved from reference TRBV29-1 and TRBJ1-5, is SAVISQKPSRDICQRGTSLTIQCQVDSQVTMMFWYRQQPGQSLTLIATANQGSEATYESGFVIDKFPISRPNLTFSTLTVSNMSPEDSSIYLCSVGGLGQPQHFGDGTRLSIL.

Written as DNA, the CDR3 is TGCGCCAGCGGACCCACGGACGGGGCCAACGTCCTGACTTTC. Encoded protein: CASGPTDGANVLTF. This chain connects TRBV5-1 to TRBJ2-6; no clear D. The CDR3 is 14 amino acids. Germline CDR1 reads SGHRS; CDR2 reads YFSETQ. Trimming cost V 7 bases and J 4 bases, with 12 bases left between them.

V gene TRBV19 combines with J gene TRBJ2-3; 9 positions agree with TRBD1. V shed 3 bases and J 1 base; nucleotides not matched to a gene: 2. The germline gives CDR1 LNHDA, CDR2 SQIVND (reference sequence). There are 15 residues in the CDR3. CDR3 sequence reads: CASSIRTGGTDTQYF. The CDR3 DNA reads TGTGCCAGTAGTATCCGGACAGGGGGCACAGATACGCAGTATTTT.

The chain carries TRBV2 and TRBJ1-3, with D unclear. V was pared by 2 bases and J by 0 bases, with 5 bases between. This CDR3 has 14 residues. Looked up from germline, CDR1 is SNHLY and CDR2 is FYNNEI. The CDR3 spells CASSESSSGNTIYF. CDR3 nucleotides: TGTGCCAGCAGTGAAAGCAGCTCTGGAAACACCATATATTTT.

The chain couples TRBV27 to TRBJ2-2, with D perhaps TRBD1 or TRBD2 (5 bases each). CDR3 length: 15 amino acids. Germline V CDR1 and CDR2: MNHEY, SMNVEV (reference sequence). V was clipped by 6 bases and J by 0 bases, with 11 bases between them. The CDR3 nucleotides read TGTGCCAGCAGGCCCGGGACGACGAACACCGGGGAGCTGTTTTTT. It yields the protein CASRPGTTNTGELFF.

The chain is built from TRBV29-1 and TRBJ2-7; D is possibly TRBD1 or TRBD2 (5 bases each). The CDR3 loop spans 14 amino acids. Trimming removed 4 bases from V and 10 bases from J, with 23 bases in between. Germline CDR1 is SQVTM and CDR2 is ANQGSEA. The CDR3 sequence is CSVVGDGADRLQYF. Written as DNA, the CDR3 is TGCAGCGTTGTGGGGGACGGGGCCGACCGTTTACAGTACTTC.

This chain links TRBV9 with TRBJ2-1; D gene uncertain. Trimming pared 0 bases from V and 0 bases from J, leaving 10 bases between. This CDR3 is built from 16 residues. Germline V gene lookup returns CDR1 SGDLS and CDR2 YYNGEE. The CDR3 protein is CASSVEGYSSYNEQFF. The CDR3 DNA follows: TGTGCCAGCAGCGTAGAAGGGTATAGCTCCTACAATGAGCAGTTCTTC. Supplemented by reference TRBV9 and TRBJ2-1, the full variable domain reads DSGVTQTPKHLITATGQRVTLRCSPRSGDLSVYWYQQSLDQGLQFLIQYYNGEERAKGNILERFSAQQFPDLHSELNLSSLELGDSALYFCASSVEGYSSYNEQFFGPGTRLTVL.

The chain employs TRBV3-1 (or the pseudogene TRBV3-2) and TRBJ1-6; D remains ambiguous. This CDR3 comprises 17 residues. V lost 0 bases, J lost 6 bases, and 15 bases lay in between. The germline V gene has CDR1 LGHDT and CDR2 YNNKEL (reference sequence). CDR3 sequence reads: CASSQDPREPLNSPLHF. The CDR3 nucleotides are TGTGCCAGCAGCCAAGACCCACGGGAACCCCTTAATTCACCCCTCCACTTT.

CDR3 sequence (DNA): TGTGCCAGCAGCTTTACAGGTTTAGGGCCCGGGGAGCTGTTTTTT. This encodes CASSFTGLGPGELFF. The chain carries TRBV5-6 and TRBJ2-2; perhaps TRBD1 as D (5 bases). Per germline, CDR1 SGHDT and CDR2 YYEEEE. The CDR3 is made up of 15 amino acids. Trimming pared 2 bases from V and 6 bases from J, leaving 14 bases between.

The chain links TRBV11-2 to TRBJ2-5, with 9 nucleotides matching TRBD1. The CDR3 runs 13 residues. V lost 6 bases to trimming and J lost 5 bases; unmatched junction nucleotides: 4. Germline V gives CDR1 SGHAT, CDR2 FQNNGV. CDR3 protein: CASSRDREETQYF. The CDR3 DNA sequence: TGTGCCAGCAGTCGGGACAGGGAGGAGACCCAGTACTTC.